The 4 T cell receptor beta chains presented below share a single source sample, sequenced in a study of blood T cell repertoires in COVID-19. Using immunoSEQ multiplex PCR, the repertoire was profiled, and TCRdb retains in-frame clones only, with some absent. The repertoire has about 200,000 clones, about nine tenths of them found once; the top ten carry 0.65% to 0.95%. The source material was peripheral blood. The receptors originated from a woman in her 70s with acute or convalescent COVID-19.

About this clone itself: Distinct nucleotide sequences in the sample also encode this CDR3. This chain joins TRBV2 and TRBJ2-2, with 11 bases that match TRBD2. Germline CDR1 is SNHLY and CDR2 is FYNNEI. This CDR3 comprises 15 residues. The V and J ends lost 6 bases and 4 bases, in that order; junction bases with no gene match: 4. The CDR3 region is CASSGLAGGTGELFF. For the CDR3, the DNA is TGTGCCAGCAGCGGACTAGCGGGCGGCACCGGGGAGCTGTTTTTT.

This clone was detected a few times. The chain joins TRBV28 to TRBJ1-4, with TRBD1 matching over 7 bases. V was pared by 5 bases and J by 8 bases, with 11 bases of the junction left unmatched. Germline lookup yields CDR1 MDHEN and CDR2 SYDVKM. The CDR3 contains 15 residues. Written as DNA, the CDR3 is TGTGCCAGCAGTCAGGTTGGGCAGGGGGGCGAAAAACTGTTTTTT. Translation gives CASSQVGQGGEKLFF.

This clone was seen a single time. The chain employs TRBV9 and TRBJ2-7; possible D gene TRBD2, 6 bases. The germline gives CDR1 SGDLS, CDR2 YYNGEE. This CDR3 contains 15 residues. With 4 bases removed from V and 7 bases from J, the gap between germline ends came to 21 bases. DNA for the CDR3: TGTGCCAGCAGCAGGGTCGGGAGTGAAATGGGGGAGCAGTACTTC. Protein: CASSRVGSEMGEQYF.

The chain employs TRBV7-8 and TRBJ1-2; a weak D match, TRBD1 (5 bases). From germline, CDR1 is SGHVS and CDR2 FQNEAQ. Trimming took off 3 bases at V and 3 bases at J, with 14 bases between the two ends. The CDR3 is 15 residues long. CDR3 DNA: TGTGCCAGCAGCTTCTCGACAGATCCCTACTATGGCTACACCTTC. It encodes CASSFSTDPYYGYTF. Looking up the rest from reference TRBV7-8 and TRBJ1-2 gives the full variable domain: GAGVSQSPRYKVAKRGQDVALRCDPISGHVSLFWYQQALGQGPEFLTYFQNEAQLDKSGLPSDRFFAERPEGSVSTLKIQRTQQEDSAVYLCASSFSTDPYYGYTFGSGTRLTVV.